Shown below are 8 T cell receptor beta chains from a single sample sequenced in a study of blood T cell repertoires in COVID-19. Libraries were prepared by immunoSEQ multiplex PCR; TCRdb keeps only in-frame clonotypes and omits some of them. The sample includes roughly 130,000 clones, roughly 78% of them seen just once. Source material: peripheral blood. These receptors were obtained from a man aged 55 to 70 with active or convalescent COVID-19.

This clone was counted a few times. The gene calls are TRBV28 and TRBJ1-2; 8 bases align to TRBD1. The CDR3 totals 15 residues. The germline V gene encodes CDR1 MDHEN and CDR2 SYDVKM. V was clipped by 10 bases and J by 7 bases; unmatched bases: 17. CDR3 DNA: TGTGCCATCATTGAGGAGGACAGGGTAGGGGGTGGCTACACCTTC. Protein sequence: CAIIEEDRVGGGYTF.

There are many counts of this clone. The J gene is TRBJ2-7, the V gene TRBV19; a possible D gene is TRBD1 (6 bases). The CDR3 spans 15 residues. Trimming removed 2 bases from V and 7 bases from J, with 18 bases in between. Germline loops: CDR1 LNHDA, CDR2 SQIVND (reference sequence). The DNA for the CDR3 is TGTGCCAGTAGTATAAGGGGGACCACAGGACGAGAGCAGTACTTC. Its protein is CASSIRGTTGREQYF.

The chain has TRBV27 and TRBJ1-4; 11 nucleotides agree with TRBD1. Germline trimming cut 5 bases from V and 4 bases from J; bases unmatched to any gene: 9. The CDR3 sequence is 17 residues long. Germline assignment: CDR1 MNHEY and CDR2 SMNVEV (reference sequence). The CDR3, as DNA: TGTGCCAGCAGTGCCGGACAGGGGGCTTCGGGTAATGAAAAACTGTTTTTT. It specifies CASSAGQGASGNEKLFF. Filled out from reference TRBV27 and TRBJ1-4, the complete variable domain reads EAQVTQNPRYLITVTGKKLTVTCSQNMNHEYMSWYRQDPGLGLRQIYYSMNVEVTDKGDVPEGYKVSRKEKRNFPLILESPSPNQTSLYFCASSAGQGASGNEKLFFGSGTQLSVL.

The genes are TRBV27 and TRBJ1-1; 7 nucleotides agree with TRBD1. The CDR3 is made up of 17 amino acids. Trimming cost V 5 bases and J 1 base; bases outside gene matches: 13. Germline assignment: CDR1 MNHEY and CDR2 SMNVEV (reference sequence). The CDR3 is CASSRRTGASSNTEAFF. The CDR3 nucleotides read TGTGCCAGCAGTCGCCGCACAGGGGCTTCATCGAACACTGAAGCTTTCTTT.

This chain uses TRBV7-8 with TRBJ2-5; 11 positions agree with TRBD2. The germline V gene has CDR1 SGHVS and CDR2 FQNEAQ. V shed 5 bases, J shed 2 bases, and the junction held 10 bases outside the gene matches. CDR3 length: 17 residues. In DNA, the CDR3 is TGTGCCAGCAGCGGGGATTTGACTAGCGGGGCGCAAGAGACCCAGTACTTC. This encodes CASSGDLTSGAQETQYF.

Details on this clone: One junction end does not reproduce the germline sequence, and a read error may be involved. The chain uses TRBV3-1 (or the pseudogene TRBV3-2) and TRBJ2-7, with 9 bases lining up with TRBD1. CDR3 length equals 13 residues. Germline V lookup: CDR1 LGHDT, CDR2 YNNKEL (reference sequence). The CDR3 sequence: CASSQADRGSAHF. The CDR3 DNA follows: TGTGCCAGCAGCCAAGCGGACAGGGGTTCGGCCCACTTC.

The CDR3: CASILDRGNYGYTF. CDR3 nucleotide sequence: TGTGCCAGCATCCTTGACAGGGGTAACTATGGCTACACCTTC. The chain has TRBV11-2 and TRBJ1-2; 8 bases map to TRBD1. The J segment lost 1 base and the V segment lost 7 bases, leaving 5 bases of the junction unmatched. This CDR3 is built from 14 residues. CDR1 is SGHAT and CDR2 is FQNNGV in the germline V gene.

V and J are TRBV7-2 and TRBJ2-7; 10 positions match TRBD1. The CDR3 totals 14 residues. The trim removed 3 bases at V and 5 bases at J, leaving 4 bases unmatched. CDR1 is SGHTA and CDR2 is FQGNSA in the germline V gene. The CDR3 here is CASSLGTGVDEQYF. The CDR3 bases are TGTGCCAGCAGCTTGGGGACAGGGGTGGACGAGCAGTACTTC.